Below are 4 T cell receptor beta chains sequenced from a single sample in a study of shared clonotypes between healthy human individuals. Sequenced by immunoSEQ multiplex PCR; TCRdb stores in-frame clones only, minus some. The sample has a few million clones; 80% to 95% are singletons. The specimen was naive CD4+ T cells from PBMCs. As to subset: CD45RA+ positively selected. These receptors were taken from a man younger than 30 in good health. Some clones in this sample may be carry-over from other donors' samples.

This CDR3 is CASSPQVLWSYEQYF. DNA for the CDR3: TGTGCCAGCTCACCGCAGGTGCTGTGGTCCTACGAGCAGTACTTC. The chain uses TRBV18 and TRBJ2-7, with unresolved D. Germline CDR1 and CDR2: KGHSH and LQKENI. V gave up 3 bases and J gave up 1 base, with 13 bases separating them. The CDR3 length is 15 residues.

The V and J genes are TRBV21-1 and TRBJ2-3; TRBD2, the D gene given by the table, was not confirmed from the DNA. TRBV21-1 is termed a pseudogene. The CDR3 is made up of 16 amino acids. Written as DNA, the CDR3 is TGTGCCAGCACCTCGGGCCTAGGACTTACCACAGATACGCAGTATTTT. Protein: CASTSGLGLTTDTQYF.

The V call is TRBV18, the J call TRBJ2-7, with TRBD1 matching 7 bases. J lost 2 bases, V lost 5 bases, and 3 bases had no gene match. Germline CDR1 KGHSH, CDR2 LQKENI. CDR3 length: 13 residues. CDR3 nucleotide sequence: TGTGCCAGCTCAGCTGGACAGGCCTACGAGCAGTACTTC. Its translation: CASSAGQAYEQYF.

As concerns this clone: Within the sample, other DNA sequences also encode this same CDR3. V gene TRBV18 combines with J gene TRBJ2-5; D tentatively fits TRBD1 or TRBD2 (5 bases each). Germline V lookup: CDR1 KGHSH, CDR2 LQKENI. V was pared by 0 bases and J by 5 bases, with 13 bases between. This CDR3 has 15 amino acids. For the CDR3, the DNA is TGTGCCAGCTCACCACCGCGAGGGGTGGGCGAGACCCAGTACTTC. Its protein product is CASSPPRGVGETQYF. Together with reference TRBV18 and TRBJ2-5, the CDR3 gives the full variable domain: NAGVMQNPRHLVRRRGQEARLRCSPMKGHSHVYWYRQLPEEGLKFMVYLQKENIIDESGMPKERFSAEFPKEGPSILRIQQVVRGDSAAYFCASSPPRGVGETQYFGPGTRLLVL.